Following are 17 T cell receptor beta chains from one sample sequenced in a study of blood T cell repertoires in COVID-19. The table came from immunoSEQ multiplex PCR; TCRdb's copy has only in-frame clones and leaves some out. Among around 260,000 clones, about 87% were seen once, and the ten largest hold roughly 3.9%. The sequenced sample was peripheral blood. The receptors stem from a man aged 55 to 70 who had recovered from COVID-19.

This clone was recorded once. Other DNA sequences in the sample encode the same CDR3. This sequence joins TRBV9 and TRBJ1-1; D not certain. The CDR3 consists of 13 residues. CDR1 and CDR2 (germline): SGDLS, YYNGEE. Trimming cost V 3 bases and J 0 bases, with 6 bases left between them. CDR3 bases: TGTGCCAGCAGCGCAACAGTGAACACTGAAGCTTTCTTT. Its translation: CASSATVNTEAFF.

The V and J genes are TRBV9 and TRBJ2-1, with 13 bases fitting TRBD2. The CDR3 has 18 amino acids. The germline gives CDR1 SGDLS, CDR2 YYNGEE. J was trimmed by 3 bases and V by 3 bases; bases with no gene match: 9. The CDR3 nucleotides read TGTGCCAGCAGCGGACCTGGGACTAGCGGGGACCTCTACAATGAGCAGTTCTTC. Its translation: CASSGPGTSGDLYNEQFF. The variable domain in full, with the rest retrieved from reference TRBV9 and TRBJ2-1, is DSGVTQTPKHLITATGQRVTLRCSPRSGDLSVYWYQQSLDQGLQFLIQYYNGEERAKGNILERFSAQQFPDLHSELNLSSLELGDSALYFCASSGPGTSGDLYNEQFFGPGTRLTVL.

The sample holds one count of this clone. The V gene is TRBV5-1, the J gene TRBJ2-7; 7 bases fit TRBD2. The CDR3 has 13 amino acids. The junction had 3 bases not matched to a gene; V was cut back by 6 bases and J by 0 bases. Germline V lookup: CDR1 SGHRS, CDR2 YFSETQ. In nucleotides, the CDR3 is TGCGCCAGCACACCGGGGGGCTCCTACGAGCAGTACTTC. This sequence encodes CASTPGGSYEQYF.

This clone is a singleton in its sample. J is TRBJ1-6 and V is TRBV6-5; D unclear. Germline-derived CDR1 and CDR2 are MNHEY and SVGAGI. V gave up 8 bases and J gave up 7 bases, with 18 bases separating them. The length of the CDR3 is 15 residues. The DNA of the CDR3 is TGTGCCAGCTTATCAGGAGGAGGGAAGAATTCACCCCTCCACTTT. Protein product: CASLSGGGKNSPLHF.

The chain has TRBV18 and TRBJ2-4, with 10 bases aligning to TRBD1. In germline, CDR1 is KGHSH, CDR2 LQKENI. This CDR3 contains 13 residues. The CDR3 here is CAARGQGKNIQYF. CDR3 nucleotide sequence: TGTGCTGCACGGGGACAGGGGAAAAACATTCAGTACTTC.

J is TRBJ1-2 and V is TRBV19, with 9 bases lining up with TRBD1. Trimming took 5 bases from V and 2 from J; bases not matched to a gene: 6. The CDR3 runs 15 residues. Germline CDR1 is LNHDA and CDR2 is SQIVND (reference sequence). CDR3 sequence (DNA): TGTGCCAGTAGTCCCCAGACAGGGGGGAACTATGGCTACACCTTC. This codes for CASSPQTGGNYGYTF.

The genes are TRBV9 and TRBJ2-3, with a possible D match to TRBD2 (6 bases). Germline V gene lookup returns CDR1 SGDLS and CDR2 YYNGEE. The CDR3 covers 13 residues. V lost 3 bases, J lost 5 bases, and 10 bases lay in between. The CDR3 coding sequence is TGTGCCAGCAGCGGCCGGGACTTAGATACGCAGTATTTT. This translates into CASSGRDLDTQYF.

The chain joins TRBV4-2 to TRBJ1-1; 8 nucleotides agree with TRBD1. This CDR3 comprises 15 residues. The V gene end was trimmed by 4 bases and the J gene end by 4 bases; junction bases not matched to a gene: 8. CDR1 and CDR2 from the germline V gene are LGHNA and YNFKEQ. The CDR3 region is CASSLPTGVGTEAFF. CDR3 bases: TGTGCCAGCAGCCTACCGACAGGGGTCGGCACTGAAGCTTTCTTT.

The chain links TRBV3-1 (or the pseudogene TRBV3-2) to TRBJ1-2; a weak D match, TRBD1 (5 bases). V was shortened by 4 bases and J by 4 bases, with 13 bases between the two germline ends. CDR3 size: 14 residues. Germline CDR1 LGHDT, CDR2 YNNKEL (reference sequence). The CDR3 loop reads CASSPGGGAYGYTF. The CDR3 DNA reads TGTGCCAGCAGCCCAGGCGGTGGGGCCTATGGCTACACCTTC.

For the CDR3, the DNA is TGTGCCTGGGCGAAACCGGGACAGGGGTATAGCAATCAGCCCCAGCATTTT. Residues: CAWAKPGQGYSNQPQHF. The genes are TRBV30 and TRBJ1-5, with 10 bases that match TRBD1. V was clipped by 5 bases and J by 0 bases; unmatched bases: 10. Germline values: CDR1 GTSNPN, CDR2 SVGIG (reference sequence). This CDR3 is 17 amino acids long.

CDR3 in amino acids: CASSQVKASPHRQYF. Here the CDR3 DNA reads TGTGCCAGCAGCCAAGTGAAAGCGTCTCCACACCGGCAGTACTTC. The J gene is TRBJ2-7, the V gene TRBV14; D gene ambiguous. Per germline, CDR1 SGHDN and CDR2 FVKESK. V lost 1 base, J lost 9 bases, and 19 bases lay in between. The CDR3 is 15 residues long. The full variable domain, rest sourced from reference TRBV14 and TRBJ2-7, is EAGVTQFPSHSVIEKGQTVTLRCDPISGHDNLYWYRRVMGKEIKFLLHFVKESKQDESGMPNNRFLAERTGGTYSTLKVQPAELEDSGVYFCASSQVKASPHRQYFGPGTRLTVT.

The chain combines TRBV3-1 (or the pseudogene TRBV3-2) with TRBJ2-7; TRBD2 aligns across 8 bases. V lost 1 base to trimming and J lost 6 bases; unmatched junction nucleotides: 5. CDR1 and CDR2 (germline): LGHDT, YNNKEL (reference sequence). The CDR3 has 14 amino acids. The CDR3 DNA follows: TGTGCCAGCAGCCAAGCCCACCGGGAGGGCGAGCAGTACTTC. Translated: CASSQAHREGEQYF.

The rearrangement uses TRBV7-8 and TRBJ1-5, with 9 positions matching TRBD1. The CDR3 length is 18 residues. Germline CDR1 and CDR2: SGHVS and FQNEAQ. Unmatched junction bases numbered 8, after V lost 2 bases and J lost 0 bases. Here the CDR3 reads CASSLSGRDRVSNQPQHF. The CDR3 DNA is TGTGCCAGCAGCTTATCGGGTCGGGACAGGGTTAGCAATCAGCCCCAGCATTTT. Based on the CDR3 plus reference TRBV7-8 and TRBJ1-5, the full variable domain is GAGVSQSPRYKVAKRGQDVALRCDPISGHVSLFWYQQALGQGPEFLTYFQNEAQLDKSGLPSDRFFAERPEGSVSTLKIQRTQQEDSAVYLCASSLSGRDRVSNQPQHFGDGTRLSIL.

CDR3 nucleotide sequence: TGTGCCAGCAGCCCGACAAGAGGGCTGGGCACTGAAGCTTTCTTT. Translating it yields CASSPTRGLGTEAFF. The rearrangement joins TRBV11-1 to TRBJ1-1; no reliable D call. The length of the CDR3 is 15 residues. The germline CDR1 and CDR2 sequences are SGHAT and FQDESV (reference sequence). V was cut by 5 bases and J by 4 bases, with 17 bases left in between.

The rearrangement uses TRBV5-6 and TRBJ1-5; D may be TRBD1 (5 bases). Trimming took off 1 base at V and 7 bases at J, with 18 bases between the two ends. The length of the CDR3 is 16 residues. Germline CDR1 SGHDT, CDR2 YYEEEE. CDR3 amino acids: CASSLYGLAGRQPQHF. CDR3 in DNA: TGTGCCAGCAGCTTGTATGGTCTTGCAGGGAGGCAGCCCCAGCATTTT.

The CDR3 protein is CATSSNRGSSQPQHF. The CDR3 nucleotides are TGTGCCACCAGCAGTAACAGGGGTTCGAGTCAGCCCCAGCATTTT. This rearrangement joins TRBV15 to TRBJ1-5; 7 bases fit TRBD1. Germline V gene lookup returns CDR1 LNHNV and CDR2 YYDKDF (reference sequence). Trimming removed 3 bases from V and 6 bases from J; junction bases left unmatched: 8. The CDR3 loop spans 15 amino acids. Based on the CDR3 plus reference TRBV15 and TRBJ1-5, the full variable domain is DAMVIQNPRYQVTQFGKPVTLSCSQTLNHNVMYWYQQKSSQAPKLLFHYYDKDFNNEADTPDNFQSRRPNTSFCFLDIRSPGLGDTAMYLCATSSNRGSSQPQHFGDGTRLSIL.

The V gene is TRBV6-2 or TRBV6-3, the J gene TRBJ2-7; TRBD2 matches 12 bases. V shed 6 bases and J 0 bases; nucleotides not matched to a gene: 18. Germline V lookup: CDR1 MNHEY, CDR2 SVGEGT. CDR3 length: 20 residues. CDR3 DNA sequence: TGTGCCAGCAGCTCACAATGGACCGGGACTAGCGGGCTAGCCTCCTACGAGCAGTACTTC. It is translated as CASSSQWTGTSGLASYEQYF.